This T cell receptor (beta chain) was recovered during a study of immune reconstitution after stem cell transplant in scleroderma (dated by TCRdb to 2016 to 2017). This clonotype is considered large (0.1 to 1%). Its binding antigen is unknown. Base quality data are lacking; no much larger clone is found one base away. The V and J ends are trimmed by 2 bases and 7 bases, leaving 10 bases between them. CDR1 and CDR2 are read off the germline V gene as MNHEY and SVGAGI. CDR3 length: 13 amino acids, cysteine to phenylalanine. Of all the DNA, just the CDR3 is kept, 39 bases in frame from base 1. The library came from RT-PCR. Sequencing relied on an Illumina MiSeq. TCRdb redid the processing of the public reads, applying fastp at Q25 and MiXCR, and retained in-frame beta chains. Records with the same CDR3 protein are collapsed into one entry carrying the most frequent genes and DNA. In all, the sample holds over 450 distinct CDR3 sequences, and under 25% of those were seen once. Approximately 15% of the sample rests with the top ten.

The sample was acquired before or after autologous hematopoietic stem cell transplantation (not recorded which). The TCR sequence derives from a female donor with systemic sclerosis. The rearrangement joined TRBV6-5 to TRBJ2-3; there is no confident call for the D gene. CDR3 sequence: CASSYDFKNTQYF. Here is the DNA: TGTGCCAGCAGTTACGACTTCAAGAATACGCAGTATTTT.